These T cell receptor beta chains were read from a single sample in a study of blood T cell repertoires in COVID-19. Assay used: immunoSEQ multiplex PCR; TCRdb lists only in-frame clones, some missing. This table holds 75,000 to 100,000 clones, about 75% found once. Sequencing was performed on peripheral blood. These receptors originate from a woman of 80 years or more with acute or convalescent COVID-19. Each CDR3 is given with its conserved first and last residue. D genes are given only for firm matches. Size is stated for part of the rows, as once, few or many counts, or as a class when the clone is expanded.

J gene: TRBJ1-3; D gene: TRBD1; clone size: NA; V gene: TRBV7-9; CDR3 DNA: TGTGCCAGTGAGCCTCGGGACAGGGATTCTGGAAACACCATATATTTT; CDR3 protein: CASEPRDRDSGNTIYF
J gene: TRBJ2-1; D gene: TRBD2; clone size: NA; V gene: TRBV7-9; CDR3 DNA: TGTGCCAGCAGCTCCGCGGGGGGGCTGGACAATGAGCAGTTCTTC; CDR3 protein: CASSSAGGLDNEQFF
J gene: TRBJ1-6; D gene: NA; clone size: once; V gene: TRBV6-4; CDR3 DNA: TGTGCCAGCAGGTTGACAGCCTATAATTCACCCCTCCACTTT; CDR3 protein: CASRLTAYNSPLHF
J gene: TRBJ2-2; D gene: NA; clone size: NA; V gene: TRBV27; CDR3 DNA: TGTGCCAGCGGTTCACAGGGAAACACCGGGGAGCTGTTTTTT; CDR3 protein: CASGSQGNTGELFF
J gene: TRBJ2-6; D gene: TRBD2; clone size: once; V gene: TRBV5-6; CDR3 DNA: TGTGCCAGCAGCTACCGGACTAGCGCCCTCGGGGCCAACGTCCTGACTTTC; CDR3 protein: CASSYRTSALGANVLTF
J gene: TRBJ2-7; D gene: TRBD1; clone size: NA; V gene: TRBV28; CDR3 DNA: TGTGCCAGCAGTTTTTCGGGACAGGGGTCCTACGAGCAGTACTTC; CDR3 protein: CASSFSGQGSYEQYF
J gene: TRBJ2-5; D gene: TRBD2; clone size: NA; V gene: TRBV6-5; CDR3 DNA: TGTGCCAGCAGGACGGGGGGGGGAGAGACCCAGTACTTC; CDR3 protein: CASRTGGGETQYF
J gene: TRBJ2-1; D gene: NA; clone size: NA; V gene: TRBV2; CDR3 DNA: TGTGCCAGTGGGGGAGGTGGATCGCCCCTCAATGAGCAGTTCTTC; CDR3 protein: CASGGGGSPLNEQFF
J gene: TRBJ2-7; D gene: TRBD2; clone size: NA; V gene: TRBV7-4; CDR3 DNA: TGTGCCAGCAGCTTTGCTAGCGGGAGGGACTACGAGCAGTACTTC; CDR3 protein: CASSFASGRDYEQYF
J gene: TRBJ2-1; D gene: NA; clone size: NA; V gene: TRBV30; CDR3 DNA: TGTGCCTGGAGTGATGCTTTCAGTGAGCAGTTCTTC; CDR3 protein: CAWSDAFSEQFF
J gene: TRBJ1-5; D gene: NA; clone size: NA; V gene: TRBV27; CDR3 DNA: TGTGCCAGCACCCCCGGTGGCAGGGGTCAGCCCCAGCATTTT; CDR3 protein: CASTPGGRGQPQHF
J gene: TRBJ1-5; D gene: NA; clone size: NA; V gene: TRBV10-3; CDR3 DNA: TGTGCCATCAGAGACACAAGCTTCGAGCCCCAGCATTTT; CDR3 protein: CAIRDTSFEPQHF
J gene: TRBJ1-1; D gene: NA; clone size: NA; V gene: TRBV30; CDR3 DNA: TGTGCCTGGAGTAGAATTGGGCTTGAAGCTTTCTTT; CDR3 protein: CAWSRIGLEAFF
J gene: TRBJ2-7; D gene: TRBD1; clone size: NA; V gene: TRBV18; CDR3 DNA: TGTGCCAGCTCCCGACCGGGACAGGGGGCCTACGAGCAGTACTTC; CDR3 protein: CASSRPGQGAYEQYF
J gene: TRBJ1-1; D gene: NA; clone size: NA; V gene: TRBV28; CDR3 DNA: TGTGCCAGCAGCCTGGGGGGATGGACTGAAGCTTTCTTT; CDR3 protein: CASSLGGWTEAFF
J gene: TRBJ1-5; D gene: NA; clone size: few; V gene: TRBV6-5; CDR3 DNA: TGTGCCAGCAGTTGGGGGGGTGGTCAGCCCCAGCATTTT; CDR3 protein: CASSWGGGQPQHF
J gene: TRBJ2-7; D gene: TRBD1; clone size: NA; V gene: TRBV29-1; CDR3 DNA: TGCAGCGTTGTCCAACAGGGGACCTACGAGCAGTACTTC; CDR3 protein: CSVVQQGTYEQYF
J gene: TRBJ2-5; D gene: TRBD2; clone size: NA; V gene: TRBV27; CDR3 DNA: TGTGCCAGCAGACCAGGACTAGCGGGAGAGACCCAGTACTTC; CDR3 protein: CASRPGLAGETQYF
J gene: TRBJ1-1; D gene: NA; clone size: many; V gene: TRBV10-3; CDR3 DNA: TGTGCCATCAGGGGGGACACCGCAGGAGAAGCTTTCTTT; CDR3 protein: CAIRGDTAGEAFF
J gene: TRBJ2-7; D gene: NA; clone size: NA; V gene: TRBV14; CDR3 DNA: TGTGCCAGCAGCCAGGCAAAGGGACTCCGGGCGTCCGAGCAGTACTTC; CDR3 protein: CASSQAKGLRASEQYF
J gene: TRBJ1-2; D gene: TRBD1; clone size: NA; V gene: TRBV7-3; CDR3 DNA: TGTGCCAGCAGCTTAGGGGCCCCCCAGGGGGCGGAAGGCTACACCTTC; CDR3 protein: CASSLGAPQGAEGYTF
J gene: TRBJ1-1; D gene: NA; clone size: NA; V gene: TRBV5-1; CDR3 DNA: TGCGCCAGCAGCTCCCCCAGTGATACTGAAGCTTTCTTT; CDR3 protein: CASSSPSDTEAFF
J gene: TRBJ2-7; D gene: NA; clone size: NA; V gene: TRBV7-3; CDR3 DNA: TGTGCCAGCAGCTTGCTTGGGGGCTCGCCCTACGAGCAGTACTTC; CDR3 protein: CASSLLGGSPYEQYF
J gene: TRBJ1-1; D gene: NA; clone size: NA; V gene: TRBV5-6; CDR3 DNA: TGTGCCAGCAGCTTGTTAGGGGAGGGGAACACTGAAGCTTTCTTT; CDR3 protein: CASSLLGEGNTEAFF
J gene: TRBJ1-3; D gene: NA; clone size: NA; V gene: TRBV30; CDR3 DNA: TGTGCCTGGAGTCCACAGGCCGTCTCTGGAAACACCATATATTTT; CDR3 protein: CAWSPQAVSGNTIYF
J gene: TRBJ1-2; D gene: NA; clone size: few; V gene: TRBV5-1; CDR3 DNA: TGCGCCAGCAGACTGGCGGGCTCCGGGGATGGCTACACCTTC; CDR3 protein: CASRLAGSGDGYTF
J gene: TRBJ2-7; D gene: TRBD1; clone size: NA; V gene: TRBV3-1/TRBV3-2; CDR3 DNA: TGTGCCAGCAGCCCCTGGGGACAGGGCTACGAGCAGTACTTC; CDR3 protein: CASSPWGQGYEQYF
J gene: TRBJ2-7; D gene: TRBD2; clone size: NA; V gene: TRBV2; CDR3 DNA: TGTGCCAGCAGGACTAGCGGGAGCCCGAAATACTACGAGCAGTACTTC; CDR3 protein: CASRTSGSPKYYEQYF
J gene: TRBJ1-4; D gene: NA; clone size: NA; V gene: TRBV18; CDR3 DNA: TGTGCCAGCTCACTTACGACAGGACTTTCAACTAATGAAAAACTGTTTTTT; CDR3 protein: CASSLTTGLSTNEKLFF
J gene: TRBJ1-3; D gene: NA; clone size: NA; V gene: TRBV5-1; CDR3 DNA: TGCGCCAGCAGCTTGCGGCCGGAGAGCTCTGGAAACACCATATATTTT; CDR3 protein: CASSLRPESSGNTIYF
J gene: TRBJ2-3; D gene: NA; clone size: NA; V gene: TRBV11-2; CDR3 DNA: TGTGCCAGCAGCTTAGGGGCCCTCACAAGCACAGATACGCAGTATTTT; CDR3 protein: CASSLGALTSTDTQYF
J gene: TRBJ1-2; D gene: TRBD1; clone size: NA; V gene: TRBV7-3; CDR3 DNA: TGTGCCAGCAGCTGGACAGGGGAAGGGTATGGCTACACCTTC; CDR3 protein: CASSWTGEGYGYTF
J gene: TRBJ2-7; D gene: NA; clone size: once; V gene: TRBV6-1; CDR3 DNA: TGTGCCAGCAGTGAAGGTGCCGGGACAATCTACGAGCAGTACTTC; CDR3 protein: CASSEGAGTIYEQYF
J gene: TRBJ2-7; D gene: NA; clone size: NA; V gene: TRBV4-1; CDR3 DNA: TGCGCCAGCAGCCAAGAGGGGCCAGCTGGAGAGCAGTACTTC; CDR3 protein: CASSQEGPAGEQYF
J gene: TRBJ2-1; D gene: NA; clone size: NA; V gene: TRBV5-1; CDR3 DNA: TGCGCCAGCAGCTTGGTCGGGGGGCCATACAATGAGCAGTTCTTC; CDR3 protein: CASSLVGGPYNEQFF
J gene: TRBJ1-6; D gene: NA; clone size: NA; V gene: TRBV3-1/TRBV3-2; CDR3 DNA: TGTGCCAGCAGTGGGACATATAATTCACCCCTCCACTTT; CDR3 protein: CASSGTYNSPLHF
J gene: TRBJ2-3; D gene: TRBD1; clone size: NA; V gene: TRBV4-1; CDR3 DNA: TGCGCCAGCAGCCGTAGGGGACAGGGGGACACAGATACGCAGTATTTT; CDR3 protein: CASSRRGQGDTDTQYF
J gene: TRBJ1-1; D gene: NA; clone size: few; V gene: TRBV18; CDR3 DNA: TGTGCCAGCTCACCTATTGGACAGCCGAACACTGAAGCTTTCTTT; CDR3 protein: CASSPIGQPNTEAFF
J gene: TRBJ1-1; D gene: NA; clone size: NA; V gene: TRBV30; CDR3 DNA: TGTGCCTGGAGTGTAGGGGGTGACACTGAAGCTTTCTTT; CDR3 protein: CAWSVGGDTEAFF
J gene: TRBJ2-7; D gene: TRBD2; clone size: NA; V gene: TRBV7-2; CDR3 DNA: TGTGCCAGCAGCCCTAGCGGGGGTTCCTACGAGCAGTACTTC; CDR3 protein: CASSPSGGSYEQYF
J gene: TRBJ1-2; D gene: TRBD1; clone size: few; V gene: TRBV7-2; CDR3 DNA: TGTGCCAGCAGCTTAGCGAATCCGAGGGGGCAAGGCTACACCTTC; CDR3 protein: CASSLANPRGQGYTF
J gene: TRBJ1-1; D gene: NA; clone size: NA; V gene: TRBV29-1; CDR3 DNA: TGCAGCCAAATCTCGGCGGGGGCAGGAACTGAAGCTTTCTTT; CDR3 protein: CSQISAGAGTEAFF
J gene: TRBJ1-6; D gene: NA; clone size: NA; V gene: TRBV9; CDR3 DNA: TGTGCCAGCAGCGTAGGGACTGATTCACCCCTCCACTTT; CDR3 protein: CASSVGTDSPLHF
J gene: TRBJ2-7; D gene: TRBD1; clone size: NA; V gene: TRBV7-2; CDR3 DNA: TGTGCCAGCAGCTTAGGCCCGACAGGGATGTACGAGCAGTACTTC; CDR3 protein: CASSLGPTGMYEQYF
J gene: TRBJ2-7; D gene: TRBD1; clone size: few; V gene: TRBV27; CDR3 DNA: TGTGCCAGCAGTTTGGACAGGTTAACCTACGAGCAGTACTTC; CDR3 protein: CASSLDRLTYEQYF
J gene: TRBJ2-7; D gene: TRBD2; clone size: NA; V gene: TRBV7-2; CDR3 DNA: TGTGCCAGCAGCTTAGAGGGGCTAGCGGGAGGTTGGTCCTACGAGCAGTACTTC; CDR3 protein: CASSLEGLAGGWSYEQYF
J gene: TRBJ1-2; D gene: TRBD1; clone size: NA; V gene: TRBV10-3; CDR3 DNA: TGTGCCATCAGTGCAGGACAGGGGGGTGGCTACACCTTC; CDR3 protein: CAISAGQGGGYTF
J gene: TRBJ1-3; D gene: NA; clone size: NA; V gene: TRBV5-5; CDR3 DNA: TGTGCCAGCAGCTTAAGACAGCTCTCTGGAAACACCATATATTTT; CDR3 protein: CASSLRQLSGNTIYF
J gene: TRBJ2-3; D gene: NA; clone size: NA; V gene: TRBV4-3; CDR3 DNA: TGCGCCAGCAGCCCCGGACTCCTCACAGATACGCAGTATTTT; CDR3 protein: CASSPGLLTDTQYF
J gene: TRBJ2-3; D gene: NA; clone size: NA; V gene: TRBV21-1; CDR3 DNA: TGTGCCAGCCTACTAGCGGTCACCCTCGGGGATACGCAGTATTTT; CDR3 protein: CASLLAVTLGDTQYF
J gene: TRBJ1-2; D gene: TRBD1; clone size: once; V gene: TRBV29-1; CDR3 DNA: TGCAGCACCACCCAGGGGGACTATGGCTACACCTTC; CDR3 protein: CSTTQGDYGYTF
J gene: TRBJ2-5; D gene: NA; clone size: few; V gene: TRBV11-3; CDR3 DNA: TGTGCCAGCAGCTTGAACAGGGCCCAAGAGACCCAGTACTTC; CDR3 protein: CASSLNRAQETQYF
J gene: TRBJ2-3; D gene: TRBD1; clone size: NA; V gene: TRBV7-2; CDR3 DNA: TGTGCCAGCAGCTTAGGGGGACAGGGGACCGATACGCAGTATTTT; CDR3 protein: CASSLGGQGTDTQYF
J gene: TRBJ1-2; D gene: NA; clone size: few; V gene: TRBV19; CDR3 DNA: TGTGCCAGTAAACGAATAGATAACTATGGCTACACCTTC; CDR3 protein: CASKRIDNYGYTF
J gene: TRBJ2-1; D gene: NA; clone size: NA; V gene: TRBV5-1; CDR3 DNA: TGCGCCAGCAGCTTGAATCGAGGGGGGGCCAATGAGCAGTTCTTC; CDR3 protein: CASSLNRGGANEQFF
J gene: TRBJ2-1; D gene: NA; clone size: NA; V gene: TRBV7-3; CDR3 DNA: TGTGCCAGCAGCTTAACCCCGGGGGAGCAGTTCTTC; CDR3 protein: CASSLTPGEQFF
J gene: TRBJ1-2; D gene: NA; clone size: NA; V gene: TRBV9; CDR3 DNA: TGTGCCAGCAGCGTGACAGGCGAGAGCTATGGCTACACCTTC; CDR3 protein: CASSVTGESYGYTF
J gene: TRBJ1-1; D gene: NA; clone size: NA; V gene: TRBV5-5; CDR3 DNA: TGTGCCAGCAGCTTTAACAGGGTTGGCACTGAAGCTTTCTTT; CDR3 protein: CASSFNRVGTEAFF
J gene: TRBJ2-1; D gene: NA; clone size: NA; V gene: TRBV7-2; CDR3 DNA: TGTGCCAGCAGCTTAGGACTAGAAATTTCCAATGAGCAGTTCTTC; CDR3 protein: CASSLGLEISNEQFF
J gene: TRBJ2-3; D gene: TRBD2; clone size: NA; V gene: TRBV7-2; CDR3 DNA: TGTGCCAGCAGAACCCGACTAGCGGGGGGAAGGGATACGCAGTATTTT; CDR3 protein: CASRTRLAGGRDTQYF